These 5 T cell receptor beta chains originate from one sample sequenced in a study of response to subunit inactivated influenza vaccine (dated by TCRdb to the late 2010s). Receptor libraries were prepared by RT-PCR. Reads for this sample came from an Illumina HiSeq 2500. The public reads were reanalyzed by TCRdb: fastp trimming at Q25, MiXCR alignment, in-frame beta chains only. Merged by CDR3 protein, the rows form single entries marked with the most common genes and DNA. This sample gives 550,000 to 800,000 distinct CDR3 sequences in total; about a sixth of them show up just once. Under 14% of the sample comes from the top ten. Sample: PBMCs from blood, taken 11 to 12 days after vaccination. These receptors all stem from a man aged 45 to 65 who received an inactivated influenza vaccine. Donor details come from another sample of the same person, matched by shared clones.

This clonotype came up a few times. Written as DNA, the CDR3 is TGCAGCGTGATGACACGGGTATCCTACGAGCAGTACTTC. It codes for CSVMTRVSYEQYF. The chain employs TRBV29-1 and TRBJ2-7; D call uncertain. CDR1 and CDR2 (germline): SQVTM, ANQGSEA. The CDR3 totals 13 residues. V was cut by 6 bases and J by 1 base, with 13 bases left in between.

The chain recombines TRBV7-2 with TRBJ2-1, with 7 bases lining up with TRBD2. Germline V gene lookup returns CDR1 SGHTA and CDR2 FQGNSA. The CDR3 has 16 residues. V was clipped by 5 bases and J by 0 bases; unmatched bases: 7. The CDR3 region is CASSPKSGTSYNEQFF. CDR3 coding DNA: TGTGCCAGCAGCCCCAAGAGCGGGACCTCCTACAATGAGCAGTTCTTC.

The V and J genes are TRBV11-2 and TRBJ2-2, with 13 bases aligning to TRBD2. The CDR3 spans 20 residues. With 3 bases clipped from V and 0 bases from J, the junction kept 10 bases outside the gene matches. The V gene's germline CDR1 is SGHAT and CDR2 FQNNGV. The CDR3 DNA is TGTGCCAGCAGCTTGGTCTGGGGACTAGCGGGATTTGCGAACACCGGGGAGCTGTTTTTT. It specifies CASSLVWGLAGFANTGELFF.

A few counts support this clonotype. The CDR3 region has the DNA TGTGCCAGCAGCCCTGCTGGGGACTATGCGGCCCTCCACTTT. Translation: CASSPAGDYAALHF. The chain has TRBV7-2 and TRBJ1-6; a weak D match, TRBD1 (5 bases). CDR3 size: 14 residues. V dropped 5 bases and J dropped 14 bases, with 19 bases sitting between them. Germline lookup yields CDR1 SGHTA and CDR2 FQGNSA.

Only a few counts were recorded for this clonotype. CDR3 in DNA: TGTGCCAGCAGCTTAGAGTCTGCCGGGAGAGGGAATGAGCAGTTCTTC. Translation gives CASSLESAGRGNEQFF. The chain joins TRBV11-2 to TRBJ2-1; D perhaps matches TRBD2 (6 bases). The germline V gene has CDR1 SGHAT and CDR2 FQNNGV. V was cut by 0 bases and J by 7 bases, with 16 bases left in between. The CDR3 loop spans 16 amino acids. The variable domain in full, completed from reference TRBV11-2 and TRBJ2-1, reads EAGVAQSPRYKIIEKRQSVAFWCNPISGHATLYWYQQILGQGPKLLIQFQNNGVVDDSQLPKDRFSAERLKGVDSTLKIQPAKLEDSAVYLCASSLESAGRGNEQFFGPGTRLTVL.